This T cell receptor (beta chain) was identified during a study of T cells in Graves' hyperthyroidism and ophthalmopathy. A word on this clonotype: Its antigen is not identified.

CDR1 is SGDLS and CDR2 is YYNGEE in the germline V gene. V lost 0 bases and J lost 6, with 18 bases in between. This CDR3 is built from 16 residues. Those with hyperthyroidism were 18 to 65 years old, newly diagnosed, and ill for under 2 months. Uncontrolled infection, other autoimmune disease, pregnancy or lactation excluded patients. Fresh peripheral blood, approximately 9.6 ml, yielded the PBMCs. Study results and limitations: Appearing also in blood were most of the thyroid clonotypes expanded above 0.001.

RNA transcripts provided the source from which TCR beta CDR3 regions were amplified. Initially, a first-round RT-PCR of the TCR CDR3 employed the HTBI primer set. TCRdb called the multiplex PCR reads again in MiXCR, with one record for every CDR3 protein. The data show roughly 300,000 distinct CDR3 sequences, around 23% seen once. This TCR was sampled from a woman aged 50 to 60 with Graves' hyperthyroidism. This chain links TRBV9 with TRBJ1-1, with D tentatively TRBD1 (5 bases). The sample taken for sequencing was blood. The CDR3 sequence is CASSVVRGPALAEAFF. The CDR3 nucleotides read TGTGCCAGCAGCGTAGTTAGGGGCCCCGCTTTGGCTGAAGCTTTCTTT.